This is a list of T cell receptor beta chains from one sample in a study of cytomegalovirus exposure and HLA in healthy donors. Generated by immunoSEQ multiplex PCR, the TCRdb table keeps only in-frame clones and is missing some. There are 43,000 or so clones in the sample; 92% occur only once, and approximately 5.4% lies in the top ten. The material sequenced was PBMCs. The source is a man aged 18 to 35 in good health and CMV-seronegative. CDR3s include the opening cysteine and the closing phenylalanine or tryptophan. A D gene is named only where the DNA matches it firmly. Clone size is given for some rows only: seen once, a few or many times, or a class if the clone is expanded.

J,D,V,size,CDR3,DNA
TRBJ2-5,TRBD2,TRBV6-6,-,CASSPPTSGLETQYF,TGTGCCAGCAGTCCACCGACTAGCGGCCTGGAGACCCAGTACTTC
TRBJ1-5,-,TRBV7-8,-,CASSFRGERSNQPQHF,TGTGCCAGCAGCTTTAGGGGTGAGAGGAGCAATCAGCCCCAGCATTTT
TRBJ2-3,-,TRBV25-1,-,CASTQTDTQYF,TGTGCCAGCACTCAGACAGATACGCAGTATTTT
TRBJ2-5,-,TRBV11-2,-,CASSPNRAAGETQYF,TGTGCCAGCAGCCCCAACCGGGCCGCGGGAGAGACCCAGTACTTC
TRBJ2-3,TRBD2,TRBV7-2,-,CASSLLAGGGTDTQYF,TGTGCCAGCAGCTTATTAGCGGGGGGGGGTACAGATACGCAGTATTTT
TRBJ1-1,-,TRBV7-2,-,CASSRDISNTEAFF,TGTGCCAGCAGCCGGGACATATCGAACACTGAAGCTTTCTTT
TRBJ2-3,TRBD2,TRBV10-3,-,CAISESLAGATDTQYF,TGTGCCATCAGTGAGTCGCTAGCGGGGGCCACAGATACGCAGTATTTT
TRBJ2-3,-,TRBV2,-,CASSEGQGTGTDTQYF,TGTGCCAGCAGTGAAGGGCAGGGGACGGGGACAGATACGCAGTATTTT
TRBJ1-4,-,TRBV28,few,CASSFEGRGEKLFF,TGTGCCAGCAGTTTTGAGGGCCGGGGGGAAAAACTGTTTTTT
TRBJ2-1,-,TRBV11-2,-,CASSLAGGVTGVTYNEQFF,TGTGCCAGCAGCTTAGCCGGAGGGGTTACGGGAGTCACCTACAATGAGCAGTTCTTC
TRBJ2-7,-,TRBV4-2,-,CASSQDDGGYEQYF,TGTGCCAGCAGCCAAGATGATGGCGGCTACGAGCAGTACTTC
TRBJ2-2,TRBD1,TRBV9,-,CASSVGGQVNTGELFF,TGTGCCAGCAGCGTAGGCGGACAGGTGAACACCGGGGAGCTGTTTTTT
TRBJ2-3,TRBD2,TRBV25-1,-,CASGRDVTDTQYF,TGTGCCAGCGGGAGGGACGTCACAGATACGCAGTATTTT
TRBJ2-2,-,TRBV7-3,-,CASSPPPDGELFF,TGTGCCAGCAGCCCCCCCCCAGACGGGGAGCTGTTTTTT
TRBJ2-3,-,TRBV19,-,CASSSEGTDTQYF,TGTGCCAGTAGTTCCGAGGGTACAGATACGCAGTATTTT
TRBJ1-1,TRBD1,TRBV10-3,-,CAISDRGRNTEAFF,TGTGCCATCAGTGACAGGGGGCGGAACACTGAAGCTTTCTTT
TRBJ2-7,-,TRBV5-6,-,CASSLEMGHEQYF,TGTGCCAGCAGCTTGGAGATGGGCCACGAGCAGTACTTC
TRBJ1-6,-,TRBV5-4,-,CASSPDRFSAPLHF,TGTGCCAGCAGCCCCGACAGATTTTCGGCACCCCTCCACTTT
TRBJ2-1,-,TRBV7-3,-,CASSLAGTHRNEQFF,TGTGCCAGCAGCTTAGCAGGGACTCATCGCAATGAGCAGTTCTTC
TRBJ2-1,-,TRBV4-1,-,CASSQESGSQYNEQFF,TGCGCCAGCAGCCAAGAGAGCGGGTCACAATACAATGAGCAGTTCTTC
TRBJ1-1,-,TRBV6-6,once,CASSKTGLLNTEAFF,TGTGCCAGCAGCAAAACCGGACTGCTGAACACTGAAGCTTTCTTT
TRBJ1-2,-,TRBV5-6,-,CASSLDSYGYTF,TGTGCCAGCAGCTTGGACTCCTATGGCTACACCTTC
TRBJ1-1,TRBD1,TRBV5-6,-,CASRRQGGTEAFF,TGTGCCAGCAGACGACAGGGGGGTACTGAAGCTTTCTTT
TRBJ1-2,-,TRBV7-3,-,CASSPNGGAGSGGYTF,TGTGCCAGCAGCCCGAACGGTGGGGCAGGGTCCGGTGGCTACACCTTC
TRBJ1-2,TRBD1,TRBV7-2,-,CASSSTRTGPYGYTF,TGTGCCAGCAGCTCGACCAGGACAGGGCCCTATGGCTACACCTTC
TRBJ2-7,TRBD2,TRBV5-1,-,CASSLAVAGAWEQYF,TGCGCCAGCAGCTTGGCGGTAGCGGGGGCCTGGGAGCAGTACTTC
TRBJ1-3,TRBD1,TRBV6-1,-,CASKTGTGLGNTIYF,TGTGCCAGCAAAACCGGGACAGGGCTCGGAAACACCATATATTTT